The present TCR beta chain was sequenced within a study of response to subunit inactivated influenza vaccine. Study findings and constraints: The authors suggested that every seasonal influenza vaccination recruits few new T cells.

Details on this clonotype: Its target is not known.

The CDR3 is made up of 15 amino acids. Germline V gene lookup returns CDR1 SGHRS and CDR2 YFSETQ. V was clipped by 0 bases and J by 5 bases, with 12 bases between them. TCRdb re-called the RT-PCR reads through MiXCR, storing one row per CDR3 protein. The sample lists about half a million distinct CDR3 sequences, roughly 9.8% seen once, with over 9.5% in the top ten. This specimen was PBMCs from blood, taken 40 to 50 days after vaccination. V gene TRBV5-1 combines with J gene TRBJ2-1, with a weak D call TRBD1 (5 bases). The clonotype comes from a middle-aged man who received an inactivated influenza vaccine. This chain's CDR3 is CASSLESGRDNEQFF. The CDR3 bases are TGCGCCAGCAGCTTGGAGTCCGGCAGGGACAATGAGCAGTTCTTC.